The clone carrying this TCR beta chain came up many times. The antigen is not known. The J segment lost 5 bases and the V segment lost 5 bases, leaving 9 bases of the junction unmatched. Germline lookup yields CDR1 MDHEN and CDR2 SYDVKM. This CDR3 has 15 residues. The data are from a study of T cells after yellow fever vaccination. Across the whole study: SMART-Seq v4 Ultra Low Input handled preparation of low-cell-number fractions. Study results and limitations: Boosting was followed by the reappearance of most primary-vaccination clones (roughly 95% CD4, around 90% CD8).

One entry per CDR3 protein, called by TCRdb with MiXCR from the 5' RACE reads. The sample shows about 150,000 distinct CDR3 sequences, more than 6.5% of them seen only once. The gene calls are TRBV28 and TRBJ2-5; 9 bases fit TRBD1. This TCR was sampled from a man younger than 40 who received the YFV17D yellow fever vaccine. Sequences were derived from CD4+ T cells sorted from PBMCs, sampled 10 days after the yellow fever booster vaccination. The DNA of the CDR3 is TGTGCCAGCAGTCCATTGGGACAGGGTGGGGAGACCCAGTACTTC. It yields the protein CASSPLGQGGETQYF.